The 10 T cell receptor beta chains reported below all come from one sample, sequenced in a study of regulatory T cells in long-lasting Graves disease. As to time point: persistent/refractory GD, antithyroid drugs over 5 years with positive TRAb. PBMCs provided the RNA from which the TCR library was made. With iRepertoire HTBI primers and Arm-PCR of CDR3 regions, TCR beta libraries were built. TCRdb reanalysed the multiplex PCR reads using MiXCR and keeps one entry per CDR3 protein. Of about 430,000 distinct CDR3 sequences detected, roughly a fifth appear once; the ten largest clones hold approximately 15%. The sample in question was peripheral blood mononuclear cells (PBMCs), obtained when the disease was refractory, from a patient treated with antithyroid drugs. The receptors were sampled from a female donor with Graves disease.

On this clonotype: The junction shows a germline mismatch at one end, possibly a read error. V gene TRBV29-1 combines with J gene TRBJ1-1, with 8 bases matching TRBD1. Germline lookup yields CDR1 SQVTM and CDR2 ANQGSEA. The CDR3 extends over 12 amino acids. The CDR3 here is CSVLDRATEVFF. CDR3 nucleotide sequence: TGCAGCGTTTTGGACAGGGCCACTGAAGTTTTCTTT.

The sample holds a few counts of this clonotype. The chain has TRBV14 and TRBJ2-7; 12 positions agree with TRBD2. The V gene end was trimmed by 0 bases and the J gene end by 5 bases; junction bases not matched to a gene: 8. The CDR3 length is 17 residues. Germline V gene sequence: CDR1 SGHDN, CDR2 FVKESK. The CDR3 protein is CASSQENGLAGSDEQYF. The CDR3 region has the DNA TGTGCCAGCAGCCAAGAGAATGGACTAGCGGGATCTGACGAGCAGTACTTC.

The sample holds a few counts of this clonotype. V and J are TRBV6-1 and TRBJ2-7; 7 bases are shared with TRBD1. The CDR3 sequence is 11 residues long. Losses at the gene ends were 11 bases for V and 1 base for J; bases not matched to a gene: 2. The V gene's germline CDR1 is MNHNS and CDR2 SASEGT. Here the CDR3 DNA reads TGTGCCGGGGGACAGTCCTACGAGCAGTACTTC. This sequence encodes CAGGQSYEQYF.

This clonotype has at least ten counts. The genes are TRBV10-3 and TRBJ2-7; TRBD2 is a possible D gene (6 bases). This CDR3 contains 16 residues. V lost 3 bases, J lost 4 bases, and 19 bases lay in between. The germline gives CDR1 ENHRY, CDR2 SYGVKD. The DNA for the CDR3 is TGTGCCATCAGTGAACTACCCCAAGCGGGCCTATACGAGCAGTACTTC. Translating gives CAISELPQAGLYEQYF.

This clonotype was seen at least ten times. The genes are TRBV15 and TRBJ1-2; no clear D gene. Per germline, CDR1 LNHNV and CDR2 YYDKDF (reference sequence). The CDR3 extends over 12 amino acids. V was trimmed by 3 bases and J by 12 bases, leaving 14 bases between them. Written as DNA, the CDR3 is TGTGCCACCAGCAGCGCGCGTGTTGGTCACACCTTC. As protein: CATSSARVGHTF. The whole variable domain, remainder taken from reference TRBV15 and TRBJ1-2, is DAMVIQNPRYQVTQFGKPVTLSCSQTLNHNVMYWYQQKSSQAPKLLFHYYDKDFNNEADTPDNFQSRRPNTSFCFLDIRSPGLGDTAMYLCATSSARVGHTFGSGTRLTVV.

This clonotype was observed at least ten times. The V call is TRBV28, the J call TRBJ2-7, with 14 bases matching TRBD2. V lost 5 bases and J lost 4; bases outside the gene matches: 4. The CDR3 consists of 15 residues. Germline CDR1 is MDHEN and CDR2 is SYDVKM. CDR3 sequence (DNA): TGTGCCAGCAGTATGGGACTAGCGGGAGAGTACGAGCAGTACTTC. Translating gives CASSMGLAGEYEQYF. The full variable domain, in which reference TRBV28 and TRBJ2-7 provide the parts outside the CDR3, is DVKVTQSSRYLVKRTGEKVFLECVQDMDHENMFWYRQDPGLGLRLIYFSYDVKMKEKGDIPEGYSVSREKKERFSLILESASTNQTSMYLCASSMGLAGEYEQYFGPGTRLTVT.

This clonotype was seen at least ten times. V is TRBV29-1 and J is TRBJ2-7; 8 bases align to TRBD2. CDR3 size: 12 residues. CDR1 SQVTM and CDR2 ANQGSEA come from the germline V gene. Losses at the gene ends were 5 bases for V and 2 bases for J; bases not matched to a gene: 2. This CDR3 reads CSVNSGTYEQYF. The CDR3 DNA reads TGCAGCGTTAATAGCGGGACCTACGAGCAGTACTTC.

This chain uses TRBV5-1 with TRBJ1-5, with D perhaps matching TRBD1 (6 bases). This CDR3 is 13 amino acids long. Trimming removed 9 bases at V and 6 bases at J, with 16 bases between. Germline CDR1 reads SGHRS; CDR2 reads YFSETQ. DNA for the CDR3: TGCGCCAACGTCCGGGGGGCGCGTCAGCCCCAGCATTTT. Amino acids: CANVRGARQPQHF.

This clonotype occurred many times. The DNA of the CDR3 is TGTGCCAGCAGTGACGAACAGGGCTCCTACGAGCAGTACTTC. Its translation is CASSDEQGSYEQYF. V gene TRBV6-1 combines with J gene TRBJ2-7; D is perhaps TRBD1 (6 bases). V shed 3 bases and J shed 0 bases, with 9 bases lying between them. Germline V gene lookup returns CDR1 MNHNS and CDR2 SASEGT. The CDR3 extends over 14 amino acids.

The chain is built from TRBV15 and TRBJ2-3, with a possible D match to TRBD2 (6 bases). CDR3 length: 16 residues. Deletions cut 5 bases from V and 2 bases from J, with 17 bases between. Germline CDR1 and CDR2: LNHNV and YYDKDF (reference sequence). The CDR3 nucleotides are TGTGCCACCAGCGGCGGGGAGGTCACACACACAGATACGCAGTATTTT. Translated, it gives CATSGGEVTHTDTQYF.